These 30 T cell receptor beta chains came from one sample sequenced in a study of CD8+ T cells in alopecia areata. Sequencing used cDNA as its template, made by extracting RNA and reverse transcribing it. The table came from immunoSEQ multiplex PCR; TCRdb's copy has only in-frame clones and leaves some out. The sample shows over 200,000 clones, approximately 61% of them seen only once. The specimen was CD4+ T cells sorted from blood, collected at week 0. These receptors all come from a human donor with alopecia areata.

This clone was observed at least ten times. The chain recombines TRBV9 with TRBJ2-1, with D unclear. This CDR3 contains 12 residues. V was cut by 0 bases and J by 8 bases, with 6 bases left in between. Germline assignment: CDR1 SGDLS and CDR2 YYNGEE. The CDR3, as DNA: TGTGCCAGCAGCGTAGAATCCCATGAGCAGTTCTTC. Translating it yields CASSVESHEQFF.

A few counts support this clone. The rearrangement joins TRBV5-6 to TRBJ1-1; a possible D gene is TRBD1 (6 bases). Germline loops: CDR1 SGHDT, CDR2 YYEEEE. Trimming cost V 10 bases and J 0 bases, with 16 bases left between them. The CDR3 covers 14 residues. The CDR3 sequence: CAAGRGLMNTEAFF. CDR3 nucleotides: TGTGCCGCGGGTCGGGGGCTCATGAACACTGAAGCTTTCTTT.

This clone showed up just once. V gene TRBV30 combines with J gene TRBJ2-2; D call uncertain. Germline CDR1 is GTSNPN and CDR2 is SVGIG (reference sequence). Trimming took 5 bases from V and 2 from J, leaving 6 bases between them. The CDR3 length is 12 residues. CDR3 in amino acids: CAWSRNTGELFF. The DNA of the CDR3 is TGTGCCTGGTCTAGAAACACCGGGGAGCTGTTTTTT.

The CDR3: CASGQGGGTVSYEQYF. The DNA of the CDR3 is TGTGCCAGCGGACAGGGGGGCGGCACCGTCTCCTACGAGCAGTACTTC. The rearrangement uses TRBV2 and TRBJ2-7, with 10 bases fitting TRBD1. V lost 8 bases to trimming and J lost 0 bases; unmatched junction nucleotides: 10. Germline V gives CDR1 SNHLY, CDR2 FYNNEI. This CDR3 contains 16 residues.

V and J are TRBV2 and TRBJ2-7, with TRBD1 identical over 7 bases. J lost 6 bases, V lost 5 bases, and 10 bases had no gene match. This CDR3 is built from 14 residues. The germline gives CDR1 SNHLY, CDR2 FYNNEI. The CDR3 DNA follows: TGTGCCAGCAGTCCGGGACAGTTATCAAGCGAGCAGTACTTC. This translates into CASSPGQLSSEQYF.

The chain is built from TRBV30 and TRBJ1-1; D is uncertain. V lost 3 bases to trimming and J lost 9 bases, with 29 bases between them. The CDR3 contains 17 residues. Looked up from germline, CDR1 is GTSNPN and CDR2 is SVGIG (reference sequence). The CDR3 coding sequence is TGTGCCTGGAGAGGACGGCGTCTCCCATACGCCGAACTCAAAGCTTTCTTT. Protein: CAWRGRRLPYAELKAFF.

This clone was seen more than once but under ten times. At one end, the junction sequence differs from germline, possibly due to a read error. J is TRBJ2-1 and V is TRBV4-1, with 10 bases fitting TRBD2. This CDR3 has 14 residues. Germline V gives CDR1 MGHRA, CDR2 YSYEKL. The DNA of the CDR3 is TGTGCCAGCAGCCAACTAGCGGGGTACAATGAGCAGTTCTTC. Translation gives CASSQLAGYNEQFF.

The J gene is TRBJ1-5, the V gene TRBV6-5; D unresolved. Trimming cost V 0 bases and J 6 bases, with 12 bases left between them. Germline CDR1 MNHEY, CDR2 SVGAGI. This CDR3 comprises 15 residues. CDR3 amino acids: CASSYSAGLGQPQHF. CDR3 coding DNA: TGTGCCAGCAGTTACTCTGCCGGGCTGGGTCAGCCCCAGCATTTT.

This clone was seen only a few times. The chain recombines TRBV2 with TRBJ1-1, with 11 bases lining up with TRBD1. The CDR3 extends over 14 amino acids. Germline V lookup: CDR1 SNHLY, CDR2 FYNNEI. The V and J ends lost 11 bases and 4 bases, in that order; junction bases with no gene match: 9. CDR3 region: CAVKDRGRFTEAFF. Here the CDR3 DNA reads TGTGCCGTCAAGGACAGGGGGCGGTTCACTGAAGCTTTCTTT. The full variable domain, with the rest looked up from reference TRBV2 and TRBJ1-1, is EPEVTQTPSHQVTQMGQEVILRCVPISNHLYFYWYRQILGQKVEFLVSFYNNEISEKSEIFDDQFSVERPDGSNFTLKIRSTKLEDSAMYFCAVKDRGRFTEAFFGQGTRLTVV.

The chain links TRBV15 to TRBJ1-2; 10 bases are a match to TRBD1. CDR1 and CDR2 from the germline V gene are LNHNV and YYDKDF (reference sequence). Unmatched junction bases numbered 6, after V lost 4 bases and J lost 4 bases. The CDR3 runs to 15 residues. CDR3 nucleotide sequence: TGTGCCACCAGCAATCGACAGGGGGCCGGCTATGGCTACACCTTC. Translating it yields CATSNRQGAGYGYTF.

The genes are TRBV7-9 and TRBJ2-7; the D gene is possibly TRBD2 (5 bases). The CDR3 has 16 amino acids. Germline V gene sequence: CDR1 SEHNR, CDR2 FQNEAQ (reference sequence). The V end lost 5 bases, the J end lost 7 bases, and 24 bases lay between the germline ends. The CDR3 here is CASSPTKTRVRGEQYF. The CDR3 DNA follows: TGTGCCAGCAGCCCGACAAAAACTAGAGTACGCGGAGAGCAGTACTTC.

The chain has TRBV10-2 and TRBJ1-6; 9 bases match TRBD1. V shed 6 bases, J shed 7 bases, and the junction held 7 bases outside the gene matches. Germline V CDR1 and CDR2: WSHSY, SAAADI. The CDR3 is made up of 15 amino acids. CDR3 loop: CASRAGQGWNSPLHF. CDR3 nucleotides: TGCGCCAGCAGGGCGGGACAGGGTTGGAATTCACCCCTCCACTTT.

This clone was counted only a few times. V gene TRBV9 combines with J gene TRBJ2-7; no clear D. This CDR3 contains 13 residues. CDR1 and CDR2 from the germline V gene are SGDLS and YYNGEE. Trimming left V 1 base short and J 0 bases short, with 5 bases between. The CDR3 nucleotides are TGTGCCAGCAGCGTATCTATCTCCTACGAGCAGTACTTC. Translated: CASSVSISYEQYF.

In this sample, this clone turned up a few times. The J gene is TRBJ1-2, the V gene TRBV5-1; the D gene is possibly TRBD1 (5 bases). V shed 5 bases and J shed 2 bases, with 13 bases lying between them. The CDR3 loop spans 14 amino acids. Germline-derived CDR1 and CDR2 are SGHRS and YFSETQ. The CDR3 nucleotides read TGCGCCAGCAGAAAAGGGGCGTTAAACTATGGCTACACCTTC. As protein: CASRKGALNYGYTF.

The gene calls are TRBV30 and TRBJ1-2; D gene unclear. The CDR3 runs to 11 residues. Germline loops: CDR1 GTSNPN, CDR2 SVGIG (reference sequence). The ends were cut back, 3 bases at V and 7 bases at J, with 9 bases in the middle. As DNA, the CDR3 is TGTGCCTGGAGGCTTTTAAGTGGCTACACCTTC. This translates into CAWRLLSGYTF.

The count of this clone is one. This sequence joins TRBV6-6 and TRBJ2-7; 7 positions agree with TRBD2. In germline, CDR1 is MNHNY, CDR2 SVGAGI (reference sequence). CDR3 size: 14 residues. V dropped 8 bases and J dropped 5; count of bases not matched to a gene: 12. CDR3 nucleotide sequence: TGTGCCAGCCTCCTAGGCGGGAGTACCCACGAGCAGTACTTC. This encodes CASLLGGSTHEQYF.

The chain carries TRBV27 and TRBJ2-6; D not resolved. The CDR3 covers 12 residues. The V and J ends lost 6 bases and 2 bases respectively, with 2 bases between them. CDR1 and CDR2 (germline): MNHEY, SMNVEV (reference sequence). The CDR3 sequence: CASSPGANVLTF. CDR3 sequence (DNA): TGTGCCAGCAGCCCTGGGGCCAACGTCCTGACTTTC.

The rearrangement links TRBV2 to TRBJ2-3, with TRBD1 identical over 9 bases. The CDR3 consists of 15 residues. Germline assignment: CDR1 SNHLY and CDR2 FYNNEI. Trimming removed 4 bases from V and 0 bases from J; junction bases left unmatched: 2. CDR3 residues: CASSAGTGSTDTQYF. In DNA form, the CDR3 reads TGTGCCAGCAGTGCCGGGACAGGGAGCACAGATACGCAGTATTTT.

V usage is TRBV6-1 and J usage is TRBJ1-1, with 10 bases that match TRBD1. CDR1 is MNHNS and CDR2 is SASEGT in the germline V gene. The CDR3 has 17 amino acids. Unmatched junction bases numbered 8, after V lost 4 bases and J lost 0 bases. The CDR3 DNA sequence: TGTGCCAGCAGTGGCGGGACAGGGGTTATCGTGAACACTGAAGCTTTCTTT. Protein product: CASSGGTGVIVNTEAFF.

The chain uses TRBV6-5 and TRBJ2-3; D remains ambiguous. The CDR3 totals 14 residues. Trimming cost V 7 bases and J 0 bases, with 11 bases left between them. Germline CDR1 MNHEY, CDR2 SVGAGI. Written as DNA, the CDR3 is TGTGCCAGCAAGCGTGCTAGGAGCACAGATACGCAGTATTTT. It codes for CASKRARSTDTQYF.

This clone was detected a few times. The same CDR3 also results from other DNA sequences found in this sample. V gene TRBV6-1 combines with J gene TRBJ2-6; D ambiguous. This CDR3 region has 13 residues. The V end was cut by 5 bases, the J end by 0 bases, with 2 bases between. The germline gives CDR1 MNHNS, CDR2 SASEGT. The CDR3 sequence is CASSYSGANVLTF. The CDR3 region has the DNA TGTGCCAGCAGTTACTCTGGGGCCAACGTCCTGACTTTC.

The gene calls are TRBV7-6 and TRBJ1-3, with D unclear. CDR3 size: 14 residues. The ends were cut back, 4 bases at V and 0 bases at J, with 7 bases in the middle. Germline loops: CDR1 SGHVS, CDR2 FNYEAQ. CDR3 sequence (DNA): TGTGCCAGCAGCTCCCAGAGCTCTGGAAACACCATATATTTT. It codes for CASSSQSSGNTIYF.

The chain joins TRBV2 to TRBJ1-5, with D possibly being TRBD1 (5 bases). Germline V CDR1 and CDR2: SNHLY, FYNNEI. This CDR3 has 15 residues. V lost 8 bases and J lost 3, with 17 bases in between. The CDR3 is CASRNDQGINQPQHF. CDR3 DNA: TGTGCCAGCCGGAACGACCAGGGCATCAATCAGCCCCAGCATTTT.

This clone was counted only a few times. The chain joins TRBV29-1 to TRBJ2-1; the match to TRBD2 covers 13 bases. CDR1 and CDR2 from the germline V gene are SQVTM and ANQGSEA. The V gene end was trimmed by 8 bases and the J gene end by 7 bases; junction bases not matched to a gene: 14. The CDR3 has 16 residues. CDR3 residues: CSSSRLAGGKGNEQFF. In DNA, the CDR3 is TGCAGCTCATCTCGACTAGCGGGGGGCAAGGGAAATGAGCAGTTCTTC.

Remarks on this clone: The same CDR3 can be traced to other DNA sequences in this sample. Here the CDR3 reads CASSLRENTEAFF. The DNA of the CDR3 is TGCGCCAGCAGCTTGCGGGAGAACACTGAAGCTTTCTTT. The chain recombines TRBV5-1 with TRBJ1-1; D gene uncertain. The CDR3 sequence is 13 residues long. Germline assignment: CDR1 SGHRS and CDR2 YFSETQ. Trimming stripped 1 base from V and 1 base from J, with 5 bases between.

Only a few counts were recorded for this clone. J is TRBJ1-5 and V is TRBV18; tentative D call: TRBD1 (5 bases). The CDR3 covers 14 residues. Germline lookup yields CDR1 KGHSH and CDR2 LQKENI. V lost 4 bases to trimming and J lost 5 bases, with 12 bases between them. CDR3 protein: CASSLGLGDQPQHF. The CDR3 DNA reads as TGTGCCAGCTCACTGGGACTGGGGGATCAGCCCCAGCATTTT. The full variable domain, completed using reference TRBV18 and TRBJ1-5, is NAGVMQNPRHLVRRRGQEARLRCSPMKGHSHVYWYRQLPEEGLKFMVYLQKENIIDESGMPKERFSAEFPKEGPSILRIQQVVRGDSAAYFCASSLGLGDQPQHFGDGTRLSIL.

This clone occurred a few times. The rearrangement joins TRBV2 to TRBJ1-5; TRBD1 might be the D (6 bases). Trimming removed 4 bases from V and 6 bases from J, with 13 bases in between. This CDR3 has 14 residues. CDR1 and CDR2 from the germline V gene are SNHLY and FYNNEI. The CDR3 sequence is CASSVQGRGQPQHF. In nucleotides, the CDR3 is TGTGCCAGCAGTGTGCAGGGGCGTGGTCAGCCCCAGCATTTT.

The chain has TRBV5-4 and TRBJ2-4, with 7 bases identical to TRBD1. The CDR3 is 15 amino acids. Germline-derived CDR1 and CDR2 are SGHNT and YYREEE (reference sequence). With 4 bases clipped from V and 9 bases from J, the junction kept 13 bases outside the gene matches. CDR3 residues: CASSPGQALGVIQYF. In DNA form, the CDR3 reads TGTGCCAGCAGCCCCGGACAGGCCTTAGGGGTCATTCAGTACTTC.

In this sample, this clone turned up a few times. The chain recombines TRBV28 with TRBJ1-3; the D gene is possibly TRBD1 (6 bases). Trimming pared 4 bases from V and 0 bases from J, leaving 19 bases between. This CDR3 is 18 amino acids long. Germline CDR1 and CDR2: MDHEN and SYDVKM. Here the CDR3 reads CASSSSGTPSNSGNTIYF. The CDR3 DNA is TGTGCCAGCAGTTCTTCCGGGACACCATCAAACTCTGGAAACACCATATATTTT.

In DNA form, the CDR3 reads TGTGCCAGTAGTTACGACAGGGAACGCGAGCAGTACTTC. It encodes CASSYDREREQYF. This rearrangement joins TRBV19 to TRBJ2-7; 7 bases map to TRBD1. Trimming cost V 5 bases and J 6 bases; bases outside gene matches: 7. Germline assignment: CDR1 LNHDA and CDR2 SQIVND (reference sequence). The CDR3 sequence is 13 residues long.